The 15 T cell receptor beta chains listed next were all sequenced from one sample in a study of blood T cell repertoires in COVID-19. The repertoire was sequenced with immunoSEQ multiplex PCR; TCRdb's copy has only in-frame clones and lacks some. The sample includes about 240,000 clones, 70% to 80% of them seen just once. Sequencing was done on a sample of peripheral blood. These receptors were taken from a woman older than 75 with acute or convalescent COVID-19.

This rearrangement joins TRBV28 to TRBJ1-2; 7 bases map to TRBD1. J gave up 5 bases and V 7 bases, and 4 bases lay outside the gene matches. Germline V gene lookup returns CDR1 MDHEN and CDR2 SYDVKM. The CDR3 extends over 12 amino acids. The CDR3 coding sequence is TGTGCCAGCATCGGGACAGTTTATGGCTACACCTTC. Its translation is CASIGTVYGYTF.

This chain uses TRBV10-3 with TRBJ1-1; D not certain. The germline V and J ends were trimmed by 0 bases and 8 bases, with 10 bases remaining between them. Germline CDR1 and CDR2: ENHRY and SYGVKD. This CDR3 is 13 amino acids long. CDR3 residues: CAISESAGWEAFF. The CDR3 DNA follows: TGTGCCATCAGTGAGTCGGCCGGGTGGGAAGCTTTCTTT.

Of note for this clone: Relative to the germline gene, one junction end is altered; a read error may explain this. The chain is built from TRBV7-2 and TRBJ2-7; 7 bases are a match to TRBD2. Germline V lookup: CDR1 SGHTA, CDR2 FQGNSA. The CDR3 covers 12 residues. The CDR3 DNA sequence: TGTGCCAGCAGTTCGCGGGGGTCGGGGGTATTCTTC. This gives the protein CASSSRGSGVFF.

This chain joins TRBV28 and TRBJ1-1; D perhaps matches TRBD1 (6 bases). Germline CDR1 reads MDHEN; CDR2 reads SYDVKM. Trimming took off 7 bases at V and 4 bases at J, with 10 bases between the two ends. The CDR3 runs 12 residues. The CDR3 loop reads CASTRGGTEAFF. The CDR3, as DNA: TGTGCCAGCACGAGAGGGGGCACTGAAGCTTTCTTT.

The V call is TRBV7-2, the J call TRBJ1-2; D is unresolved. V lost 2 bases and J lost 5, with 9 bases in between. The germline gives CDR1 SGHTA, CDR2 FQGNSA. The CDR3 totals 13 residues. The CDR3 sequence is CASSLRVDYGYTF. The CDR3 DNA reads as TGTGCCAGCAGCTTACGGGTGGATTATGGCTACACCTTC.

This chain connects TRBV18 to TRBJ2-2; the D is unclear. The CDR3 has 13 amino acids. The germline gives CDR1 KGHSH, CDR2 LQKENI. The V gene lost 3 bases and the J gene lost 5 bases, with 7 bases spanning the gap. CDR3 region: CASSPFPTGELFF. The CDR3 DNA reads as TGTGCCAGCTCACCTTTCCCAACCGGGGAGCTGTTTTTT.

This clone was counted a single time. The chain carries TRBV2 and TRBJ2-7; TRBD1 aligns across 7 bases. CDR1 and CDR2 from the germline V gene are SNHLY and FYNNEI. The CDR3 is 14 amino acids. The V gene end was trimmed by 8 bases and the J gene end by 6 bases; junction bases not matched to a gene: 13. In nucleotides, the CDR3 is TGTGCCAGCTCTGGAAGGACAGGACGGATCGAGCAGTACTTC. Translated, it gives CASSGRTGRIEQYF.

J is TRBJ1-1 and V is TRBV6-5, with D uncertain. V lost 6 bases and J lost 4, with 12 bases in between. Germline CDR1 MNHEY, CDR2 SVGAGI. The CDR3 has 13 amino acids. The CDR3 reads CASRARVRTEAFF. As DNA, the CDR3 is TGTGCCAGCAGAGCGAGGGTTCGCACTGAAGCTTTCTTT.

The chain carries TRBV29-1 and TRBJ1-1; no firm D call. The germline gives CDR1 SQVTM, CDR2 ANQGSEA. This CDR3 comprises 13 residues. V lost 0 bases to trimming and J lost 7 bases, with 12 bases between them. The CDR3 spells CSVEDLLQYEAFF. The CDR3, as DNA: TGCAGCGTTGAAGATCTTTTACAATATGAAGCTTTCTTT.

CDR3: CASTSRLNTEAFF. CDR3 sequence (DNA): TGTGCCAGCACCTCCAGATTGAACACTGAAGCTTTCTTT. V gene TRBV3-1 (or the pseudogene TRBV3-2) combines with J gene TRBJ1-1, with D hard to call. V lost 7 bases and J lost 0, with 9 bases in between. This CDR3 contains 13 residues. Germline V gene lookup returns CDR1 LGHDT and CDR2 YNNKEL (reference sequence).

Written as DNA, the CDR3 is TGCGCCAGCAGCTTGGAACCCTCCGGGGGGTGGGGATACAATGAGCAGTTCTTC. This encodes CASSLEPSGGWGYNEQFF. The chain uses TRBV5-1 and TRBJ2-1; the match to TRBD2 covers 7 bases. Germline loops: CDR1 SGHRS, CDR2 YFSETQ. The CDR3 totals 18 residues. V lost 0 bases and J lost 4; bases outside the gene matches: 13.

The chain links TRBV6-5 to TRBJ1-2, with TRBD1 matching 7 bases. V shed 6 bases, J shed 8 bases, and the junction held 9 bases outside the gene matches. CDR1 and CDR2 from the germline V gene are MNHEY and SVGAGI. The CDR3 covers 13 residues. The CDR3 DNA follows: TGTGCCAGCAGCGGACAGGTCCTGGGCGGCTACACCTTC. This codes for CASSGQVLGGYTF.

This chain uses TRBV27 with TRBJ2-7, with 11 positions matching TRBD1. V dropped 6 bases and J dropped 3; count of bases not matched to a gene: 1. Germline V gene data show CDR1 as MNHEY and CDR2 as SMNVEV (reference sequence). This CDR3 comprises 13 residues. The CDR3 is CASRGTGGYEQYF. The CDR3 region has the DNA TGTGCCAGCAGGGGGACAGGGGGCTACGAGCAGTACTTC.

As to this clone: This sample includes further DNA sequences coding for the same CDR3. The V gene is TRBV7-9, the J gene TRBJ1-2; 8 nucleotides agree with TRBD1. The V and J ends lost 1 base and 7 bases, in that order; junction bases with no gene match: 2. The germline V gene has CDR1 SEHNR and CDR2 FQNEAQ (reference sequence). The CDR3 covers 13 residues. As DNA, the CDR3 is TGTGCCAGCAGCTTAGACAGGGGGAGTGGCTACACCTTC. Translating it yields CASSLDRGSGYTF. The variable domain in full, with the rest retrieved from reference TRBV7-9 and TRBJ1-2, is DTGVSQNPRHKITKRGQNVTFRCDPISEHNRLYWYRQTLGQGPEFLTYFQNEAQLEKSRLLSDRFSAERPKGSFSTLEIQRTEQGDSAMYLCASSLDRGSGYTFGSGTRLTVV.

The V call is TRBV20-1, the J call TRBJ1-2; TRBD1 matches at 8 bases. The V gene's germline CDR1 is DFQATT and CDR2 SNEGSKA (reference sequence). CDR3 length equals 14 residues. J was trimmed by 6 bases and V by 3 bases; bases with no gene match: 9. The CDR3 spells CSASKDRDRDGYTF. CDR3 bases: TGCAGTGCTAGTAAGGACAGGGATCGGGATGGCTACACCTTC.